One and the same sample provided the 24 T cell receptor beta chains below, sequenced in a study of blood T cell repertoires in COVID-19. Libraries were prepared by immunoSEQ multiplex PCR; TCRdb keeps only in-frame clonotypes and omits some of them. The profile covers some 90,000 clones, with about 80% appearing a single time and under 13% taken by the ten largest. Sequences were obtained from peripheral blood. These receptors were taken from a man aged 70-80 years with active or convalescent COVID-19.

The chain employs TRBV19 and TRBJ2-7; perhaps TRBD1 as D (6 bases). The germline V gene encodes CDR1 LNHDA and CDR2 SQIVND (reference sequence). The CDR3 length is 16 residues. V was pared by 4 bases and J by 0 bases, with 16 bases between. CDR3 sequence reads: CASSTDRQSASYEQYF. The CDR3, as DNA: TGTGCCAGTAGTACAGACAGGCAGTCCGCCTCCTACGAGCAGTACTTC.

Only one count was recorded for this clone. The chain links TRBV18 to TRBJ2-7; 8 bases fit TRBD2. Germline CDR1 is KGHSH and CDR2 is LQKENI. V shed 8 bases and J 3 bases; nucleotides not matched to a gene: 9. The CDR3 extends over 14 amino acids. CDR3: CASQFSGENYEQYF. The CDR3 DNA sequence: TGTGCCAGCCAATTTAGCGGGGAGAACTACGAGCAGTACTTC.

This chain joins TRBV7-3 and TRBJ2-1; no definite D call. The CDR3 is 12 residues long. Trimming shortened V by 2 bases and J by 6 bases, and 5 bases separated the two germline ends. Germline CDR1 SGHTA, CDR2 FQGTGA. In DNA form, the CDR3 reads TGTGCCAGCAGCTTACGTCCCAATGAGCAGTTCTTC. The encoded protein is CASSLRPNEQFF.

The J gene is TRBJ1-4, the V gene TRBV19, with D perhaps TRBD1 (6 bases). The germline V gene encodes CDR1 LNHDA and CDR2 SQIVND (reference sequence). CDR3 length: 15 amino acids. Deletions cut 5 bases from V and 0 bases from J, with 10 bases between. As DNA, the CDR3 is TGTGCCAGTAGTCCCGGACAGTCAACTAATGAAAAACTGTTTTTT. Its protein product is CASSPGQSTNEKLFF. Looking up the rest from reference TRBV19 and TRBJ1-4 gives the full variable domain: DGGITQSPKYLFRKEGQNVTLSCEQNLNHDAMYWYRQDPGQGLRLIYYSQIVNDFQKGDIAEGYSVSREKKESFPLTVTSAQKNPTAFYLCASSPGQSTNEKLFFGSGTQLSVL.

The chain joins TRBV18 to TRBJ2-7; 9 bases fit TRBD1. CDR1 and CDR2 (germline): KGHSH, LQKENI. The CDR3 is 14 residues long. Germline trimming cut 3 bases from V and 6 bases from J; bases unmatched to any gene: 6. The CDR3, as DNA: TGTGCCAGCTCACCGGCGGGACAGGGCGGCGAGCAGTACTTC. As protein: CASSPAGQGGEQYF.

J is TRBJ2-7 and V is TRBV27, with D tentatively TRBD2 (6 bases). Germline-derived CDR1 and CDR2 are MNHEY and SMNVEV (reference sequence). Trimming removed 8 bases from V and 6 bases from J, with 11 bases in between. The CDR3 is 11 residues long. CDR3 amino acids: CASWGGAEQYF. The CDR3 DNA reads as TGTGCCAGCTGGGGAGGCGCCGAGCAGTACTTC.

The chain uses TRBV7-2 and TRBJ2-5; weak D call: TRBD1 (5 bases). V gave up 5 bases and J gave up 5 bases, with 9 bases separating them. The CDR3 runs 12 residues. Looked up from germline, CDR1 is SGHTA and CDR2 is FQGNSA. The CDR3 coding sequence is TGTGCCAGCAGCCGACAGTACGAGACCCAGTACTTC. Its translation: CASSRQYETQYF.

The V gene is TRBV12-5, the J gene TRBJ2-1; D remains ambiguous. The CDR3 extends over 15 amino acids. In germline, CDR1 is LGHNT, CDR2 FRNRAP. V was pared by 3 bases and J by 6 bases, with 15 bases between. The CDR3 loop is CASGFLARRLNEQFF. CDR3 in DNA: TGTGCTAGTGGTTTTCTTGCTAGGAGACTCAATGAGCAGTTCTTC.

The chain is built from TRBV7-9 and TRBJ2-2; D not certain. Trimming left V 3 bases short and J 7 bases short, with 6 bases between. Germline V gene data show CDR1 as SEHNR and CDR2 as FQNEAQ (reference sequence). This CDR3 spans 12 amino acids. The CDR3 nucleotides read TGTGCCAGCAGCTTCCTCGGCGGGGAGCTGTTTTTT. Protein: CASSFLGGELFF.

The chain uses TRBV19 and TRBJ2-1, with TRBD2 matching 9 bases. The CDR3 extends over 14 amino acids. V was pared by 5 bases and J by 5 bases, with 4 bases of the junction left unmatched. Germline CDR1 and CDR2: LNHDA and SQIVND (reference sequence). The CDR3 loop is CASSSGLAHNEQFF. CDR3 in DNA: TGTGCCAGTAGTTCCGGACTAGCGCACAATGAGCAGTTCTTC.

This clone occurred a few times. This chain uses TRBV2 with TRBJ1-1; D is unclear. Germline lookup yields CDR1 SNHLY and CDR2 FYNNEI. This CDR3 is built from 15 residues. Trimming pared 0 bases from V and 10 bases from J, leaving 18 bases between. Written as DNA, the CDR3 is TGTGCCAGCAGTGAAGCGCCAGGCCCTAACTTGGCAGCTTTCTTT. It yields the protein CASSEAPGPNLAAFF. Variable domain in full (rest from reference TRBV2 and TRBJ1-1): EPEVTQTPSHQVTQMGQEVILRCVPISNHLYFYWYRQILGQKVEFLVSFYNNEISEKSEIFDDQFSVERPDGSNFTLKIRSTKLEDSAMYFCASSEAPGPNLAAFFGQGTRLTVV.

This chain links TRBV27 with TRBJ1-6; TRBD1 is a possible D gene (5 bases). The CDR3 extends over 16 amino acids. The V and J ends lost 2 bases and 7 bases respectively, with 15 bases between them. The germline V gene has CDR1 MNHEY and CDR2 SMNVEV (reference sequence). CDR3: CASSLQPTGKNSPLHF. CDR3 bases: TGTGCCAGCAGTTTACAACCAACAGGAAAAAATTCACCCCTCCACTTT.

V gene TRBV6-5 combines with J gene TRBJ1-4; TRBD1 might be the D (6 bases). Trimming cost V 4 bases and J 6 bases, with 12 bases left between them. The CDR3 covers 14 residues. Germline CDR1 is MNHEY and CDR2 is SVGAGI. Here the CDR3 DNA reads TGTGCCAGCAGTTCAGCAGGGGACCATGAAAAACTGTTTTTT. Residues: CASSSAGDHEKLFF.

This chain connects TRBV15 to TRBJ2-7; perhaps TRBD1 as D (5 bases). Germline lookup yields CDR1 LNHNV and CDR2 YYDKDF (reference sequence). The CDR3 runs 14 residues. V lost 5 bases and J lost 4, with 15 bases in between. The CDR3 coding sequence is TGTGCCACCAGCCCAAGGGGAAGTGGGTACGAGCAGTACTTC. Translation gives CATSPRGSGYEQYF.

This chain connects TRBV4-1 to TRBJ2-3; maybe TRBD1 (5 bases). CDR1 is MGHRA, CDR2 YSYEKL, per germline. This CDR3 comprises 16 residues. The V gene lost 0 bases and the J gene lost 3 bases, with 13 bases spanning the gap. CDR3 region: CASSQDLSRATDTQYF. The CDR3 DNA is TGCGCCAGCAGCCAAGACCTCTCCAGGGCTACAGATACGCAGTATTTT.

The V call is TRBV6-5, the J call TRBJ1-1; D is undetermined. The V end was cut by 0 bases, the J end by 10 bases, with 12 bases between. There are 13 residues in the CDR3. Germline CDR1 and CDR2: MNHEY and SVGAGI. For the CDR3, the DNA is TGTGCCAGCAGTTACTCGTCGTACGCCGGAGCTTTCTTT. Translated, it gives CASSYSSYAGAFF.

This clone was found a few times. This chain joins TRBV29-1 and TRBJ2-7, with D perhaps matching TRBD2 (5 bases). CDR1 and CDR2 (germline): SQVTM, ANQGSEA. This CDR3 is built from 12 residues. V was cut by 7 bases and J by 4 bases, with 14 bases left in between. The CDR3 reads CSASLRGYEQYF. DNA for the CDR3: TGCAGCGCATCCCTCCGGGGTTACGAGCAGTACTTC.

This sequence joins TRBV1 and TRBJ2-1; the table's TRBD2 call for D was not verified on the DNA. TRBV1 is given as a pseudogene. The CDR3 extends over 17 amino acids. CDR3 sequence: CTSSQDRTSGASDEQFF. For the CDR3, the DNA is TGCACCAGCAGCCAAGATCGTACTAGCGGGGCTTCCGATGAGCAGTTCTTC.

Only a few counts were recorded for this clone. The V and J genes are TRBV27 and TRBJ1-1, with 7 positions matching TRBD1. CDR3 size: 14 residues. V shed 2 bases, J shed 1 base, and the junction held 1 base outside the gene matches. Germline V gene data show CDR1 as MNHEY and CDR2 as SMNVEV (reference sequence). CDR3 DNA: TGTGCCAGCAGTTTAAGACAGGGGAACACTGAAGCTTTCTTT. Encoded protein: CASSLRQGNTEAFF.

The chain recombines TRBV7-2 with TRBJ2-1; 10 positions agree with TRBD1. V trimming: 2 bases; J trimming: 2 bases; junction bases outside the gene matches: 3. The CDR3 covers 16 residues. CDR1 and CDR2 (germline): SGHTA, FQGNSA. CDR3 nucleotide sequence: TGTGCCAGCAGCTTACGCGGGACAGGGGCCTACAATGAGCAGTTCTTC. Its protein is CASSLRGTGAYNEQFF.

The chain joins TRBV10-3 to TRBJ2-1; weak D call: TRBD1 (6 bases). Germline values: CDR1 ENHRY, CDR2 SYGVKD. The CDR3 is 14 residues long. V was shortened by 3 bases and J by 7 bases, with 13 bases between the two germline ends. DNA of the CDR3: TGTGCCATCAGTGAACAGGGTCCGTCAAATGAGCAGTTCTTC. Its protein product is CAISEQGPSNEQFF.

V is TRBV15 and J is TRBJ2-2, with 9 bases aligning to TRBD1. CDR1 and CDR2 from the germline V gene are LNHNV and YYDKDF (reference sequence). The V gene end was trimmed by 3 bases and the J gene end by 9 bases; junction bases not matched to a gene: 8. The CDR3 is 15 residues long. The CDR3 loop is CATSRTGGLIRELFF. As DNA, the CDR3 is TGTGCCACCAGCAGGACAGGGGGGTTAATCCGGGAGCTGTTTTTT.

The rearrangement uses TRBV4-1 and TRBJ2-2; 9 nucleotides line up with TRBD1. The CDR3 consists of 15 residues. V dropped 4 bases and J dropped 6; count of bases not matched to a gene: 6. The germline gives CDR1 MGHRA, CDR2 YSYEKL. DNA for the CDR3: TGCGCCAGCAGCCCCCGACAGGGGGGCGCCGGGGAGCTGTTTTTT. As protein: CASSPRQGGAGELFF.

V usage is TRBV7-9 and J usage is TRBJ1-1; tentative D call: TRBD1 (6 bases). V was clipped by 5 bases and J by 6 bases, with 16 bases between them. The CDR3 totals 14 residues. Germline lookup yields CDR1 SEHNR and CDR2 FQNEAQ (reference sequence). The CDR3 region is CASSAMTGRAEAFF. The CDR3 nucleotides read TGTGCCAGCAGCGCCATGACAGGTCGAGCTGAAGCTTTCTTT. Drawing the rest from reference TRBV7-9 and TRBJ1-1, the complete variable domain is DTGVSQNPRHKITKRGQNVTFRCDPISEHNRLYWYRQTLGQGPEFLTYFQNEAQLEKSRLLSDRFSAERPKGSFSTLEIQRTEQGDSAMYLCASSAMTGRAEAFFGQGTRLTVV.